The 30 T cell receptor beta chains listed next were all sequenced from one sample in a study of type 1 and type 2 diabetes patients. The PCR template was genomic DNA. Multiplex PCR with 30 forward and 13 reverse primers amplified the TCR beta CDR3. TCRdb itself ran the multiplex PCR reads through MiXCR, one entry per CDR3 protein. The sample has under 300,000 distinct CDR3 sequences; more than 45% are singletons. Sequenced: peripheral blood mononuclear cells (PBMCs). Receptor source: a man aged 18 to 29 with type 2 diabetes.

In this sample, this clonotype turned up once. V gene TRBV24-1 combines with J gene TRBJ2-5; 15 nucleotides agree with TRBD2. The assigned J gene may be wrong: the sequence end matches TRBJ2-1 better. Germline V gives CDR1 KGHDR, CDR2 SFDVKD. The CDR3 runs to 13 residues. The DNA for the CDR3 is TGTGCCACGGGACTAGCGGGGGGTGGGGAGCAGTTCTTC. It yields the protein CATGLAGGGEQFF.

V gene TRBV7-3 combines with J gene TRBJ2-3, with D possibly matching TRBD2 (5 bases). V lost 4 bases, J lost 2 bases, and 13 bases lay in between. The CDR3 is 15 residues long. The germline CDR1 and CDR2 sequences are SGHTA and FQGTGA. CDR3 sequence reads: CASSSPLAVTDTQYF. In DNA, the CDR3 is TGTGCCAGCAGCTCTCCCCTAGCTGTCACAGATACGCAGTATTTT.

V is TRBV14 and J is TRBJ2-3, with 7 positions matching TRBD2. V lost 3 bases, J lost 6 bases, and 30 bases stayed unmatched. The CDR3 extends over 22 amino acids. Germline V gene lookup returns CDR1 SGHDN and CDR2 FVKESK. DNA for the CDR3: TGTGCCAGCAGCCACTATCCTTTCGGGGCGGGAGACCCTCCAACACTACCTGATACGCAGTATTTT. The encoded protein is CASSHYPFGAGDPPTLPDTQYF.

The chain links TRBV19 to TRBJ1-5; D is uncertain. The CDR3 is made up of 15 amino acids. Germline CDR1 reads LNHDA; CDR2 reads SQIVND (reference sequence). Trimming shortened V by 3 bases and J by 5 bases, and 14 bases separated the two germline ends. The CDR3 region is CASSIMPLTDQPQHF. The CDR3 DNA is TGTGCCAGTAGTATTATGCCCCTCACCGATCAGCCCCAGCATTTT.

This clonotype has a handful of counts. V usage is TRBV6-1 and J usage is TRBJ1-2; 7 bases map to TRBD1. J was trimmed by 7 bases and V by 4 bases; bases with no gene match: 18. The CDR3 has 17 amino acids. Germline lookup yields CDR1 MNHNS and CDR2 SASEGT. This CDR3 reads CASSAHKGTDPASGYTF. The CDR3 DNA follows: TGTGCCAGCAGTGCGCATAAAGGGACAGACCCCGCGAGTGGCTACACCTTC.

The chain couples TRBV5-1 to TRBJ2-3; unclear D gene. This CDR3 is 13 amino acids long. Germline lookup yields CDR1 SGHRS and CDR2 YFSETQ. Trimming removed 2 bases from V and 6 bases from J, with 10 bases in between. In nucleotides, the CDR3 is TGCGCCAGCAGCTTTAGGATTGCCGATACGCAGTATTTT. Its translation: CASSFRIADTQYF.

This clonotype was seen more than once but under ten times. The chain uses TRBV6-6 and TRBJ2-3; TRBD1 aligns across 10 bases. The V segment lost 0 bases and the J segment 4 bases; nucleotides outside the gene matches: 1. The CDR3 spans 15 residues. Germline lookup yields CDR1 MNHNY and CDR2 SVGAGI (reference sequence). CDR3 DNA sequence: TGTGCCAGCAGTTACTCGACAGGGGGCTCAGATACGCAGTATTTT. The encoded protein is CASSYSTGGSDTQYF.

The V call is TRBV19, the J call TRBJ2-1; D may be TRBD1 (6 bases). V lost 3 bases to trimming and J lost 3 bases, with 12 bases between them. This CDR3 region has 15 residues. CDR1 and CDR2 (germline): LNHDA, SQIVND (reference sequence). CDR3 loop: CASSMGVGGYNEQFF. CDR3 sequence (DNA): TGTGCCAGTAGTATGGGGGTAGGGGGCTACAATGAGCAGTTCTTC.

This chain links TRBV28 with TRBJ2-2; TRBD1 is a possible D gene (7 bases). There are 15 residues in the CDR3. The germline V gene has CDR1 MDHEN and CDR2 SYDVKM. Trimming removed 3 bases at V and 7 bases at J, with 15 bases between. The CDR3 spells CASSLEEGAVGELFF. The DNA for the CDR3 is TGTGCCAGCAGTTTGGAGGAGGGGGCGGTCGGGGAGCTGTTTTTT.

This clonotype has a count of ten or more. This chain links TRBV19 with TRBJ2-5; 7 nucleotides agree with TRBD1. Germline values: CDR1 LNHDA, CDR2 SQIVND (reference sequence). J was trimmed by 0 bases and V by 6 bases; bases with no gene match: 1. This CDR3 comprises 13 residues. CDR3 region: CASRGTDQETQYF. CDR3 DNA: TGTGCCAGTAGAGGGACAGACCAAGAGACCCAGTACTTC.

The V and J genes are TRBV4-1 and TRBJ2-7; D is uncertain. Looked up from germline, CDR1 is MGHRA and CDR2 is YSYEKL. CDR3 length: 14 amino acids. Deletions cut 2 bases from V and 1 base from J, with 9 bases between. CDR3 DNA sequence: TGCGCCAGCAGCCAACTGGGCGTATCCTACGAGCAGTACTTC. It is translated as CASSQLGVSYEQYF.

This clonotype has a count of ten or more. The chain combines TRBV2 with TRBJ1-1; D is ambiguous. Trimming took 3 bases from V and 0 from J, leaving 8 bases between them. Germline-derived CDR1 and CDR2 are SNHLY and FYNNEI. The CDR3 sequence is 14 residues long. This CDR3 is CASSDRYMNTEAFF. Here the CDR3 DNA reads TGTGCCAGCAGTGACAGGTACATGAACACTGAAGCTTTCTTT.

For this clonotype: One junction end disagrees with the germline gene, perhaps due to a read error. V and J are TRBV5-1 and TRBJ2-7; D remains unclear. The CDR3 sequence is 12 residues long. Germline CDR1 and CDR2: SGHRS and YFSETQ. CDR3 amino acids: CASSPTMSEQYF. CDR3 in DNA: TGTGCCAGCAGTCCAACTATGTCCGAGCAGTACTTC.

The chain is built from TRBV6-6 and TRBJ2-5; 7 bases map to TRBD1. With 5 bases clipped from V and 2 bases from J, the junction kept 8 bases outside the gene matches. There are 15 residues in the CDR3. Germline CDR1 reads MNHNY; CDR2 reads SVGAGI (reference sequence). CDR3 sequence: CASSVRTGAQETQYF. CDR3 DNA sequence: TGTGCCAGCAGTGTAAGGACAGGCGCACAAGAGACCCAGTACTTC.

The chain carries TRBV10-1 and TRBJ1-5; TRBD1 agrees at 8 bases. The CDR3 consists of 15 residues. CDR1 WNHNN and CDR2 SYGVQD come from the germline V gene (reference sequence). J was trimmed by 9 bases and V by 3 bases; bases with no gene match: 10. The CDR3 DNA sequence: TGCGCCAGCAGTGAACCCATACAGGGGGGTTGGCCCCAGCATTTT. It is translated as CASSEPIQGGWPQHF.

The chain employs TRBV7-8 and TRBJ2-5; TRBD2 matches 15 bases. The CDR3 has 18 residues. The germline CDR1 and CDR2 sequences are SGHVS and FQNEAQ. V was clipped by 1 base and J by 0 bases; unmatched bases: 3. Here the CDR3 reads CASSLGTSGGADQETQYF. The CDR3 DNA follows: TGTGCCAGCAGCTTAGGGACTAGCGGGGGGGCGGACCAAGAGACCCAGTACTTC.

This clonotype was found a few times. J is TRBJ1-2 and V is TRBV19; 10 nucleotides align to TRBD1. The CDR3 totals 15 residues. The germline gives CDR1 LNHDA, CDR2 SQIVND (reference sequence). V dropped 8 bases and J dropped 5; count of bases not matched to a gene: 11. As DNA, the CDR3 is TGTGCCAGTCATCTGGGACAGGGGTCACCTTATGGCTACACCTTC. Protein product: CASHLGQGSPYGYTF.

V and J are TRBV6-1 and TRBJ2-4; TRBD2 matches 9 bases. The CDR3 loop spans 14 amino acids. Germline V CDR1 and CDR2: MNHNS, SASEGT. V was clipped by 6 bases and J by 8 bases; unmatched bases: 8. Here the CDR3 DNA reads TGTGCCAGCAGCCTAGCGGGGAGCGGGGACATTCAGTACTTC. Translated: CASSLAGSGDIQYF.

This clonotype was seen just once. This chain joins TRBV12-3 or TRBV12-4 and TRBJ1-4, with D tentatively TRBD1 (6 bases). V lost 4 bases to trimming and J lost 1 base, with 7 bases between them. The CDR3 is 14 amino acids. The CDR3 spells CASSWGQTNEKLFF. CDR3 sequence (DNA): TGTGCCAGCAGTTGGGGACAAACTAATGAAAAACTGTTTTTT.

This clonotype was found a few times. This chain links TRBV6-6 with TRBJ2-3; tentative D call: TRBD2 (6 bases). The germline V gene encodes CDR1 MNHNY and CDR2 SVGAGI (reference sequence). The CDR3 runs to 12 residues. Between the trimmed V and J ends, which lost 7 bases and 2 bases, there was a span of 7 bases. This CDR3 reads CASTGVTDTQYF. In DNA, the CDR3 is TGTGCCAGCACGGGGGTCACAGATACGCAGTATTTT.

This clonotype was found a few times. The chain uses TRBV27 and TRBJ1-6; 9 bases match TRBD1. Per the germline V gene, CDR1 is MNHEY and CDR2 is SMNVEV (reference sequence). The V gene end was trimmed by 6 bases and the J gene end by 7 bases; junction bases not matched to a gene: 10. This CDR3 has 16 residues. CDR3 nucleotide sequence: TGTGCCAGCAGGGGTGGACAGGGGAGTACGAATTCACCCCTCCACTTT. This translates into CASRGGQGSTNSPLHF.

This chain connects TRBV27 to TRBJ2-1; unclear D gene. V lost 2 bases, J lost 4 bases, and 6 bases lay in between. The germline V gene has CDR1 MNHEY and CDR2 SMNVEV (reference sequence). This CDR3 comprises 13 residues. The CDR3 here is CASSLSLYNEQFF. CDR3 sequence (DNA): TGTGCCAGCAGTTTAAGCCTTTACAATGAGCAGTTCTTC.

A word on this clonotype: Being one base from a much bigger clone, this may be a read error. The chain recombines TRBV2 with TRBJ2-7; D is perhaps TRBD1 (6 bases). V lost 3 bases, J lost 3 bases, and 9 bases lay in between. This CDR3 contains 13 residues. Germline assignment: CDR1 SNHLY and CDR2 FYNNEI. CDR3 sequence (DNA): TGTGCCAGCAGTGAGACAGGTCTCTACGAGCAGTACTTC. It encodes CASSETGLYEQYF.

The chain carries TRBV10-2 and TRBJ2-7, with D possibly being TRBD1 or TRBD2 (5 bases each). From germline, CDR1 is WSHSY and CDR2 SAAADI. V was shortened by 0 bases and J by 3 bases, with 12 bases between the two germline ends. This CDR3 region has 15 residues. The CDR3 reads CASSESGRAGYEQYF. The CDR3 region has the DNA TGCGCCAGCAGTGAGTCGGGCAGGGCGGGCTACGAGCAGTACTTC.

This clonotype has only a few counts. J is TRBJ2-3 and V is TRBV6-2 or TRBV6-3; TRBD1 aligns across 10 bases. Trimming took 5 bases from V and 4 from J; bases not matched to a gene: 6. This CDR3 has 15 residues. The germline gives CDR1 MNHEY, CDR2 SVGEGT. CDR3 sequence (DNA): TGTGCCAGCAGTCCTGGGACAGGGGAAGCAGATACGCAGTATTTT. Translation gives CASSPGTGEADTQYF.

This clonotype came up a few times. One end of the junction varies from germline; a read error may be responsible. This chain links TRBV24-1 with TRBJ1-4; a possible D gene is TRBD1 (5 bases). This CDR3 is built from 19 residues. Germline V lookup: CDR1 KGHDR, CDR2 SFDVKD. CDR3 DNA sequence: TGTGCCACCGGACAATTTACAGGTCCCAACTACGTTCCCACCAACTCTTTCGTCTTT. Protein sequence: CATGQFTGPNYVPTNSFVF.

V is TRBV12-3 or TRBV12-4 and J is TRBJ2-7; D may correspond to TRBD1 or TRBD2 (5 bases each). V dropped 3 bases and J dropped 0 bases, with 18 bases sitting between them. There are 17 residues in the CDR3. The CDR3 coding sequence is TGTGCCAGCAGTTTCATACCCGGGACCGTGAGCTCCTACGAGCAGTACTTC. Its translation: CASSFIPGTVSSYEQYF.

Of note for this clonotype: At one of its ends the junction is not consistent with the germline gene, which may arise from a read error. The chain couples TRBV12-3 or TRBV12-4 to TRBJ1-5; D possibly corresponds to TRBD1 (6 bases). CDR3 size: 14 residues. Here the CDR3 DNA reads TGTACCAGCAGTAACGTACAGGGTTATCAGCCCCAGCATTTT. Protein product: CTSSNVQGYQPQHF.

This clonotype appeared once. The chain has TRBV7-6 and TRBJ1-2; perhaps TRBD1 as D (5 bases). Germline V gene sequence: CDR1 SGHVS, CDR2 FNYEAQ. CDR3 length: 15 residues. V was cut by 7 bases and J by 4 bases, with 19 bases left in between. CDR3 DNA sequence: TGTGCCAGCACCCTACTCGGGGGATCGGGCTATGGCTACACCTTC. Translating it yields CASTLLGGSGYGYTF.

The genes are TRBV4-1 and TRBJ1-2, with a tentative D call TRBD1 (5 bases). This CDR3 spans 15 amino acids. The V end lost 4 bases, the J end lost 6 bases, and 18 bases lay between the germline ends. Germline loops: CDR1 MGHRA, CDR2 YSYEKL. This CDR3 is CASSRPDKVRDGYTF. The CDR3 DNA is TGCGCCAGCAGCCGACCGGACAAGGTGAGAGATGGCTACACCTTC.